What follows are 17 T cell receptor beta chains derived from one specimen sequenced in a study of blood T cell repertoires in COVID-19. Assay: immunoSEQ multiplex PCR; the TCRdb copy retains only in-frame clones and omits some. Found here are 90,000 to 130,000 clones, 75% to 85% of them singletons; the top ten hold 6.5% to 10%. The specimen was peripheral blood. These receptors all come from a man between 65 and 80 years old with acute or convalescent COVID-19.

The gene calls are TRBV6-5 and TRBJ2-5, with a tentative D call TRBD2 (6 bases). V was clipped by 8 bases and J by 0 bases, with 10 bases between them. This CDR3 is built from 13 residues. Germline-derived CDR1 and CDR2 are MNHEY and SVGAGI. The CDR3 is CASVREYQETQYF. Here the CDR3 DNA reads TGTGCCAGCGTCCGGGAGTACCAAGAGACCCAGTACTTC.

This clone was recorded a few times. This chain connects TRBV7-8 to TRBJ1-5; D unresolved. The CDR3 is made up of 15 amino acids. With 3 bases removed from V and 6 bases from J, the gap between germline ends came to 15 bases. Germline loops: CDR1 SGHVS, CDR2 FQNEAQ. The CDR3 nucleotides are TGTGCCAGCAGCTTCACCAGCCAAAGGAGTCAGCCCCAGCATTTT. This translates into CASSFTSQRSQPQHF.

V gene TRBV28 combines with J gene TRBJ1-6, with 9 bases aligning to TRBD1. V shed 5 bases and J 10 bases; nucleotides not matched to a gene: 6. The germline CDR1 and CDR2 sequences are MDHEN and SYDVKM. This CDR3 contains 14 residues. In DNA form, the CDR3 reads TGTGCCAGCAGTCACAGGGGGCGTATCTCACCCCTCCACTTT. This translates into CASSHRGRISPLHF.

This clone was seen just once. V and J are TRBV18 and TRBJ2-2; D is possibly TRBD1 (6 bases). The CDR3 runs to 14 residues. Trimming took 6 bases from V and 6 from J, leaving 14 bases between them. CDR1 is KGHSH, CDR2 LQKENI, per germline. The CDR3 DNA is TGTGCCAGCTCGCCGCAGGGGATTCCCGGGGAGCTGTTTTTT. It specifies CASSPQGIPGELFF. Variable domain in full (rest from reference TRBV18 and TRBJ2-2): NAGVMQNPRHLVRRRGQEARLRCSPMKGHSHVYWYRQLPEEGLKFMVYLQKENIIDESGMPKERFSAEFPKEGPSILRIQQVVRGDSAAYFCASSPQGIPGELFFGEGSRLTVL.

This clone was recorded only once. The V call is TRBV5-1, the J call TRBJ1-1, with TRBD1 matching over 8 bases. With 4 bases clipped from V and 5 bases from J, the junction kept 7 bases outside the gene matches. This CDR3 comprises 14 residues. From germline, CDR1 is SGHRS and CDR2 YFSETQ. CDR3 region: CASSGQGIGTEAFF. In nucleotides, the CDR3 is TGCGCCAGCAGCGGACAGGGAATCGGGACTGAAGCTTTCTTT.

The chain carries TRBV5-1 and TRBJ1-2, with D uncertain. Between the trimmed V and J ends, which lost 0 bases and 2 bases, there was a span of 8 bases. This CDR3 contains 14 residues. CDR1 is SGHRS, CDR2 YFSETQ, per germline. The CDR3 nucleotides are TGCGCCAGCAGCTTGGCCCCGGGGAACTATGGCTACACCTTC. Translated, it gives CASSLAPGNYGYTF.

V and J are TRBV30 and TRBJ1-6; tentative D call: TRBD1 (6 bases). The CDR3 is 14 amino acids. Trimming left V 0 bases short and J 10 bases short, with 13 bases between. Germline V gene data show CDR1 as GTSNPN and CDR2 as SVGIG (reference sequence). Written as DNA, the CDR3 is TGTGCCTGGAGTGTCGTCAGGGGTGGATCACCCCTCCACTTT. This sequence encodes CAWSVVRGGSPLHF.

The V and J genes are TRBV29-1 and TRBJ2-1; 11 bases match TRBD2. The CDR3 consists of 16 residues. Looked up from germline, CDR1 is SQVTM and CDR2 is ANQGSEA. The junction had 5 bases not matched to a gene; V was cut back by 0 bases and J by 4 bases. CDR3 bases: TGCAGCGTTGAAGACGTGGCTAGCGGGGGGTACAATGAGCAGTTCTTC. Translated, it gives CSVEDVASGGYNEQFF.

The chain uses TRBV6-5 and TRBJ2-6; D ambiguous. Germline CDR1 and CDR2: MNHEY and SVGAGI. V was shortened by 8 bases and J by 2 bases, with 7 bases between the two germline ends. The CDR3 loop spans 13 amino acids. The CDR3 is CASQVTGANVLTF. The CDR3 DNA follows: TGTGCCAGCCAGGTGACTGGGGCCAACGTCCTGACTTTC.

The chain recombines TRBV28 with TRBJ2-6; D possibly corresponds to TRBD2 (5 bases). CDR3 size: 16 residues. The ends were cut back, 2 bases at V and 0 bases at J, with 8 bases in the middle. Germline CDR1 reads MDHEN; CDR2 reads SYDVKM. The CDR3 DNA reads TGTGCCAGCAGTTTAAGCGGTTCCTCTGGGGCCAACGTCCTGACTTTC. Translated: CASSLSGSSGANVLTF.

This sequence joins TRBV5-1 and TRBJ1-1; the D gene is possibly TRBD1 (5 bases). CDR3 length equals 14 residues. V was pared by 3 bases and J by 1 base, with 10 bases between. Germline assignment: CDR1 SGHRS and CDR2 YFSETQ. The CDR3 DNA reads TGCGCCAGCAGCTGGGGGGTTCGGAACACTGAAGCTTTCTTT. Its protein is CASSWGVRNTEAFF.

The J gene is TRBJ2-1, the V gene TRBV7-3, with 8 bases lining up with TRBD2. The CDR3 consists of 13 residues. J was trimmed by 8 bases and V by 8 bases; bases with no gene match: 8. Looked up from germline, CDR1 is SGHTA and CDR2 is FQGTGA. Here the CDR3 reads CASARTSNYEQFF. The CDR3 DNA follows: TGTGCCAGCGCCCGGACTAGCAACTATGAGCAGTTCTTC.

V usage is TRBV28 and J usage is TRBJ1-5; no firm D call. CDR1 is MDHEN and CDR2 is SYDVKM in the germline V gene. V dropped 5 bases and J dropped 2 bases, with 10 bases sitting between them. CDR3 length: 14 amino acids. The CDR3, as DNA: TGTGCCAGCAGTCCCCCCGGGGGCAATCAGCCCCAGCATTTT. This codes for CASSPPGGNQPQHF.

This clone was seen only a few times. The chain's CDR3 is CASSLAGGNQETQYF. The CDR3 nucleotides are TGCGCCAGCAGCTTGGCCGGGGGGAACCAAGAGACCCAGTACTTC. This chain links TRBV5-1 with TRBJ2-5; 7 nucleotides align to TRBD2. This CDR3 is built from 15 residues. The germline gives CDR1 SGHRS, CDR2 YFSETQ. The V segment lost 0 bases and the J segment 0 bases; nucleotides outside the gene matches: 2.

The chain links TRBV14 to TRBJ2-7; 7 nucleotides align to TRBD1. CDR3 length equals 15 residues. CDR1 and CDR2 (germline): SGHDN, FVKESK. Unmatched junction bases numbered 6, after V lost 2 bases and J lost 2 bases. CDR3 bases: TGTGCCAGCAGCCAATGGAGGCAGGGGGCCTACGAGCAGTACTTC. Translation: CASSQWRQGAYEQYF.

The CDR3 loop reads CASSFTIQDEKLFF. The CDR3 DNA sequence: TGCGCCAGCAGCTTCACAATACAGGATGAAAAACTGTTTTTT. The V call is TRBV5-1, the J call TRBJ1-4, with D perhaps TRBD1 (5 bases). The CDR3 sequence is 14 residues long. The V gene's germline CDR1 is SGHRS and CDR2 YFSETQ. The germline V and J ends were trimmed by 2 bases and 6 bases, with 11 bases remaining between them. The full variable domain, its missing parts supplied by reference TRBV5-1 and TRBJ1-4, is KAGVTQTPRYLIKTRGQQVTLSCSPISGHRSVSWYQQTPGQGLQFLFEYFSETQRNKGNFPGRFSGRQFSNSRSEMNVSTLELGDSALYLCASSFTIQDEKLFFGSGTQLSVL.

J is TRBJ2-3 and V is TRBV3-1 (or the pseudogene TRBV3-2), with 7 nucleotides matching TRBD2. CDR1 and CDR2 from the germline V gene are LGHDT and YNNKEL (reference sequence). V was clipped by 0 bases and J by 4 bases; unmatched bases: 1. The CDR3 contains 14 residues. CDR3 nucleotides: TGTGCCAGCAGCCAAGAGGGAGGGCCAGATACGCAGTATTTT. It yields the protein CASSQEGGPDTQYF.